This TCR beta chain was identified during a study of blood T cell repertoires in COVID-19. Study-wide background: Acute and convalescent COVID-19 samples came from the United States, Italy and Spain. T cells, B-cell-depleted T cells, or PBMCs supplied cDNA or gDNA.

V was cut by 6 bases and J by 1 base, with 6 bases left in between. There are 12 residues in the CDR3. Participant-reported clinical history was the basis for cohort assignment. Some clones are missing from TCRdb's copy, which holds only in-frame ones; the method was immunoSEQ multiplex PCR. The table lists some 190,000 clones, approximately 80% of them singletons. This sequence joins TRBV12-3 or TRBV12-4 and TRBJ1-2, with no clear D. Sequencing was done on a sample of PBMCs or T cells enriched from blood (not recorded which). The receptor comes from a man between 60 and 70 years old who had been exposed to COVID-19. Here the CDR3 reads CASRAYNYGYTF. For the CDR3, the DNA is TGTGCCAGCAGGGCATATAACTATGGCTACACCTTC.